The present T cell receptor (beta chain) was sequenced within a study of long-term antiretroviral therapy in people with HIV. Background on the study: Specimens dating back about a decade before the 2015 immediate-ART recommendation are the oldest included. Study-wide results and limits: Controls had broader CDR3 length ranges than HIV repertoires did. Documentation of ART adherence, viral resistance or therapy changes was absent.

Version v3.0 of the immunoSEQ assay ran at survey level. The assay was immunoSEQ multiplex PCR, and TCRdb's table has in-frame clones only and misses some. The data contain 15,000 to 20,000 clones, 88% of them singletons. On this clone: The antigen is unknown.

V lost 5 bases to trimming and J lost 6 bases, with 16 bases between them. CDR1 is LGHNA, CDR2 YSLEER, per germline. The CDR3 consists of 14 residues. The input for sequencing was unsorted PBMCs, taken 6.9 years after starting antiretroviral therapy. V usage is TRBV4-3 and J usage is TRBJ1-2; no firm D call. This receptor was taken from a man aged 45-65 years with HIV. The CDR3 sequence: CASSYYRSHDGYTF. In DNA, the CDR3 is TGCGCCAGCAGCTACTACCGTAGTCATGATGGCTACACCTTC.